These 15 T cell receptor beta chains share one sample of origin, sequenced in a study of beta chain features in type 1 diabetes (dated by TCRdb to between 2017 and 2018). Library preparation was by the immunoSEQ multiplex PCR assay. The entire isolated RNA was reverse transcribed using the High Capacity cDNA Reverse Transcription Kit, and thus expressed TCRB transcripts were sequenced. The clones in this table, taken by TCRdb from immuneACCESS, are in-frame only. Not every clone is retained; where verified, under half of the shortfall comes from an unresolved V gene, and the cause of the rest is unknown. Here the sample has 300,000 to 350,000 clones; 12% to 15% occur a single time. The ten largest account for approximately 7% of the sample. The sequencing sample was made of central memory CD4+ T cells from blood. The receptors originated from a man younger than 40 in good health.

This chain links TRBV7-2 with TRBJ2-1, with 9 nucleotides matching TRBD2. After removal of 4 bases from V and 2 bases from J, the junction contained 9 bases not matched to a gene. In germline, CDR1 is SGHTA, CDR2 FQGNSA. CDR3 length equals 17 residues. CDR3 coding DNA: TGTGCCAGCAGCTCCTACCGCGGGGGGGCCCCCTACAATGAGCAGTTCTTC. Protein: CASSSYRGGAPYNEQFF.

The chain joins TRBV7-3 to TRBJ2-7, with D possibly TRBD1 on 6 matching bases. V lost 5 bases to trimming and J lost 0 bases, with 26 bases between them. Germline V lookup: CDR1 SGHTA, CDR2 FQGTGA. This CDR3 spans 19 amino acids. CDR3 sequence: CASSPNAGHGGPISYEQYV. The CDR3 nucleotides are TGTGCCAGCAGCCCTAATGCCGGTCATGGGGGCCCTATCTCCTACGAGCAGTACGTC.

The gene calls are TRBV27 and TRBJ2-3; 7 positions match TRBD1. V lost 4 bases, J lost 1 base, and 5 bases stayed unmatched. This CDR3 is 15 amino acids long. Germline assignment: CDR1 MNHEY and CDR2 SMNVEV (reference sequence). The chain's CDR3 is CASSWRGQGTDTQYF. The CDR3 DNA is TGTGCCAGCAGTTGGCGAGGACAGGGCACAGATACGCAGTATTTT.

This clone was seen many times. This chain joins TRBV10-3 and TRBJ2-1; TRBD2 matches 9 bases. The CDR3 totals 16 residues. Trimming cost V 0 bases and J 7 bases; bases outside gene matches: 7. Germline V gene data show CDR1 as ENHRY and CDR2 as SYGVKD. The DNA of the CDR3 is TGTGCCATCAGTGAGTCAGCCAGCGGGAGGTTGAATGAGCAGTTCTTC. Translated: CAISESASGRLNEQFF.

The V call is TRBV30, the J call TRBJ1-1; D remains unclear. Trimming pared 4 bases from V and 3 bases from J, leaving 9 bases between. CDR3 size: 12 residues. Germline V gene lookup returns CDR1 GTSNPN and CDR2 SVGIG (reference sequence). Written as DNA, the CDR3 is TGTGCCTGGACGGGTTTGGACACTGAAGCTTTCTTT. Translation gives CAWTGLDTEAFF.

This clone was counted only a few times. The rearrangement links TRBV2 to TRBJ1-6; unclear D gene. Germline V gene lookup returns CDR1 SNHLY and CDR2 FYNNEI. There are 16 residues in the CDR3. The germline V and J ends were trimmed by 2 bases and 4 bases, with 12 bases remaining between them. This CDR3 is CASSERDIRYNSPLHF. CDR3 bases: TGTGCCAGCAGTGAAAGGGATATTAGATATAATTCACCCCTCCACTTT. The entire variable domain, with the rest obtained from reference TRBV2 and TRBJ1-6, is as follows: EPEVTQTPSHQVTQMGQEVILRCVPISNHLYFYWYRQILGQKVEFLVSFYNNEISEKSEIFDDQFSVERPDGSNFTLKIRSTKLEDSAMYFCASSERDIRYNSPLHFGNGTRLTVT.

The J gene is TRBJ2-5, the V gene TRBV11-2, with 9 bases identical to TRBD1. The J segment lost 7 bases and the V segment lost 0 bases, leaving 6 bases of the junction unmatched. CDR3 length: 15 amino acids. Per germline, CDR1 SGHAT and CDR2 FQNNGV. In DNA, the CDR3 is TGTGCCAGCAGCTTAGATCCCGACAGGGGGGTGACCCAGTACTTC. Protein: CASSLDPDRGVTQYF.

This chain links TRBV21-1 with TRBJ1-1; TRBD1 is taken as the D call from the table, unchecked against the DNA. TRBV21-1 is a recognized pseudogene. This CDR3 contains 17 residues. CDR3: CASSNTYHRDVLHEAFF. In DNA, the CDR3 is TGTGCCAGCAGCAACACCTACCACAGGGACGTTTTGCATGAAGCTTTCTTT.

The chain links TRBV30 to TRBJ2-1; D remains ambiguous. Germline V gene lookup returns CDR1 GTSNPN and CDR2 SVGIG (reference sequence). The CDR3 extends over 15 amino acids. V dropped 0 bases and J dropped 6 bases, with 15 bases sitting between them. The CDR3 region is CAWSVRVGNLNEQFF. For the CDR3, the DNA is TGTGCCTGGAGTGTACGGGTCGGAAACCTCAATGAGCAGTTCTTC.

Notes on this clone: It may be a read error: a sequence one base away is much more abundant. The chain combines TRBV7-7 with TRBJ1-1; 7 nucleotides match TRBD1. The germline gives CDR1 SSHAT, CDR2 FNYEAQ (reference sequence). Trimming cost V 5 bases and J 1 base; bases outside gene matches: 1. The CDR3 covers 13 residues. The CDR3 sequence is CASSQGENTEAFF. CDR3 coding DNA: TGTGCCAGCAGCCAGGGGGAGAACACTGAAGCTTTCTTT.

This chain connects TRBV18 to TRBJ2-2, with unresolved D. This CDR3 comprises 10 residues. V dropped 8 bases and J dropped 9 bases, with 7 bases sitting between them. Germline V lookup: CDR1 KGHSH, CDR2 LQKENI. In nucleotides, the CDR3 is TGTGCCAGCCGCGATAGGGAGCTGTTTTTT. Encoded protein: CASRDRELFF.

V is TRBV18 and J is TRBJ2-4; the D gene is possibly TRBD2 (5 bases). Trimming stripped 3 bases from V and 2 bases from J, with 8 bases between. Germline loops: CDR1 KGHSH, CDR2 LQKENI. This CDR3 is 14 amino acids long. The CDR3, as DNA: TGTGCCAGCTCACCCCTCGGGACCAAAAACATTCAGTACTTC. This gives the protein CASSPLGTKNIQYF. The entire variable domain, with the rest obtained from reference TRBV18 and TRBJ2-4, is as follows: NAGVMQNPRHLVRRRGQEARLRCSPMKGHSHVYWYRQLPEEGLKFMVYLQKENIIDESGMPKERFSAEFPKEGPSILRIQQVVRGDSAAYFCASSPLGTKNIQYFGAGTRLSVL.

This chain joins TRBV4-1 and TRBJ2-5, with 9 bases lining up with TRBD2. Germline V lookup: CDR1 MGHRA, CDR2 YSYEKL. The CDR3 is made up of 16 amino acids. The V segment lost 0 bases and the J segment 5 bases; nucleotides outside the gene matches: 7. CDR3 sequence (DNA): TGCGCCAGCAGCCAAGATAGCGGGGGCGGGAGGGAGACCCAGTACTTC. Its protein is CASSQDSGGGRETQYF.

This clone was detected only a few times. The chain combines TRBV7-2 with TRBJ2-5; 8 nucleotides align to TRBD2. The CDR3 is 15 residues long. The germline V gene has CDR1 SGHTA and CDR2 FQGNSA. V shed 2 bases, J shed 4 bases, and the junction held 6 bases outside the gene matches. The CDR3 sequence is CASSLRGLVGETQYF. CDR3 coding DNA: TGTGCCAGCAGCTTAAGGGGACTAGTCGGAGAGACCCAGTACTTC.

The chain has TRBV5-4 and TRBJ2-5; D perhaps matches TRBD2 (6 bases). The CDR3 is 14 amino acids. With 1 base removed from V and 3 bases from J, the gap between germline ends came to 10 bases. Germline lookup yields CDR1 SGHNT and CDR2 YYREEE (reference sequence). CDR3 bases: TGTGCCAGCAGCTTGCTGACTAGTGAAGAGACCCAGTACTTC. It encodes CASSLLTSEETQYF.